This TCR beta chain was identified during a study of CD8+ T cells in alopecia areata. General study points: In patients, TCRs were shared less clearly than in mice, and HLA may possibly be involved.

This clone appeared a few times. What it binds is unknown. Extracted from the samples, RNA was reverse transcribed into cDNA to serve as the sequencing template. Assay used: immunoSEQ multiplex PCR; TCRdb lists only in-frame clones, some missing. Of 100,000 to 150,000 clones in the sample, more than 40% were seen once. Losses at the gene ends were 4 bases for V and 2 bases for J; bases not matched to a gene: 6. This CDR3 is built from 15 residues. Germline V gene lookup returns CDR1 SGHRS and CDR2 YFSETQ. The sample consisted of CD8+ T cells sorted from blood, taken at week 0. This TCR came from a human donor with alopecia areata. This sequence joins TRBV5-1 and TRBJ2-3, with 8 bases that match TRBD2. The CDR3 nucleotides read TGCGCCAGCAGCAACCAGCGGGGGATCACAGATACGCAGTATTTT. It encodes CASSNQRGITDTQYF.